This T cell receptor (beta chain) emerged from a study of blood T cell repertoires in COVID-19. The CDR3 extends over 16 amino acids. CDR1 MGHDK and CDR2 SYGVNS come from the germline V gene. V was clipped by 0 bases and J by 1 base, with 12 bases between them. TCRdb's copy holds only in-frame clones and misses some; the assay was immunoSEQ multiplex PCR. Seen here are about 300,000 clones, 80% to 90% observed once, and the top ten hold over 3.5%. All recovered Cohort 3 donors got two negative PCRs, got clearance, or saw symptom resolution. The TCR sequence derives from a man aged 30-40 years who had recovered from COVID-19. The gene calls are TRBV25-1 and TRBJ1-1, with D uncertain. The sequencing sample was made of PBMCs or T cells enriched from blood (not recorded which). The CDR3 DNA follows: TGTGCCAGCAGTGAATATGGGATTGCGGGGAACACTGAAGCTTTCTTT. Translated: CASSEYGIAGNTEAFF.